The next 31 T cell receptor beta chains were all read from a single sample in a study of T-cell memory formation after mild COVID-19 (dated by TCRdb to the early 2020s). The library was built by means of 5' RACE. The instrument given in TCRdb is Illumina NovaSeq 6000. The public sequencing data were trimmed at Q25 with fastp and processed into clonotypes with MiXCR by TCRdb, which kept only in-frame beta chains. Under each unique CDR3 protein, matching rows form one entry showing the most common genes and DNA. The sample yields about 200,000 distinct CDR3 sequences; about 17% were counted once. Of the sample, roughly 2.4% falls within the top ten clones. Sequencing was performed on PBMCs or a T cell subset sorted from them (not recorded which). All receptors come from an adult woman who had mild COVID-19 (a few samples of this study predate the infection). The sample titles of this study are shuffled in the database, so cell type and time point are left out; the donor was told from shared clones.

This clonotype was counted between two and nine times. This rearrangement joins TRBV30 to TRBJ1-2; no firm D call. The CDR3 is 13 amino acids. V shed 0 bases and J shed 4 bases, with 9 bases lying between them. Germline CDR1 GTSNPN, CDR2 SVGIG (reference sequence). Here the CDR3 reads CAWSVDRLYGYTF. As DNA, the CDR3 is TGTGCCTGGAGTGTAGACCGCCTCTATGGCTACACCTTC.

In its sample, this clonotype was seen a few times. The chain joins TRBV7-9 to TRBJ2-5; possible D gene TRBD2, 6 bases. Trimming took 4 bases from V and 5 from J, leaving 14 bases between them. The V gene's germline CDR1 is SEHNR and CDR2 FQNEAQ (reference sequence). The CDR3 extends over 14 amino acids. This CDR3 is CASSYSGAPETQYF. In DNA form, the CDR3 reads TGTGCCAGCAGCTATAGCGGAGCCCCGGAGACCCAGTACTTC.

The J gene is TRBJ2-5, the V gene TRBV6-2 or TRBV6-3, with 10 bases aligning to TRBD2. CDR3 size: 15 residues. Germline V gene data show CDR1 as MNHEY and CDR2 as SVGEGT. Trimming cost V 8 bases and J 2 bases; bases outside gene matches: 8. The CDR3 loop is CASGQTSGLQETQYF. As DNA, the CDR3 is TGTGCCAGCGGCCAGACTAGCGGGCTTCAAGAGACCCAGTACTTC.

This clonotype was seen a few times. V gene TRBV24-1 combines with J gene TRBJ2-5; perhaps TRBD1 as D (5 bases). Germline CDR1 is KGHDR and CDR2 is SFDVKD. With 3 bases removed from V and 3 bases from J, the gap between germline ends came to 7 bases. The CDR3 loop spans 13 amino acids. The chain's CDR3 is CATSDGAKETQYF. CDR3 sequence (DNA): TGTGCCACCAGTGATGGGGCCAAAGAGACCCAGTACTTC.

Only a few counts were recorded for this clonotype. The chain couples TRBV7-2 to TRBJ2-1; 9 nucleotides match TRBD2. The CDR3 has 17 residues. The junction had 11 bases not matched to a gene; V was cut back by 2 bases and J by 6 bases. CDR1 SGHTA and CDR2 FQGNSA come from the germline V gene. The CDR3 DNA follows: TGTGCCAGCAGCTTACGGCGGGCTAGCGGGAACTTCAATGAGCAGTTCTTC. Its protein product is CASSLRRASGNFNEQFF.

CDR3 nucleotide sequence: TGCGCCAGCAGCCCCCGGGACTACTCCAGGAATGAGCAGTTCTTC. Translation gives CASSPRDYSRNEQFF. The chain links TRBV4-3 to TRBJ2-1; 7 bases are a match to TRBD2. Trimming at V came to 4 bases and at J to 7 bases, leaving 10 bases not matched to a gene. Germline CDR1 reads LGHNA; CDR2 reads YSLEER. This CDR3 spans 15 amino acids.

This clonotype has more than one count but fewer than ten. This chain links TRBV5-1 with TRBJ2-7; D assignment may be TRBD1 or TRBD2 (5 bases each). CDR1 is SGHRS and CDR2 is YFSETQ in the germline V gene. This CDR3 contains 15 residues. V shed 3 bases and J shed 4 bases, with 17 bases lying between them. As DNA, the CDR3 is TGCGCCAGCAGCTCTTTCCGGGACCTCAGATACGAGCAGTACTTC. It specifies CASSSFRDLRYEQYF.

V gene TRBV20-1 combines with J gene TRBJ1-2; 9 bases map to TRBD1. This CDR3 has 15 amino acids. Germline-derived CDR1 and CDR2 are DFQATT and SNEGSKA (reference sequence). V shed 6 bases and J 3 bases; nucleotides not matched to a gene: 11. The CDR3 sequence: CSAPITGGADYGYTF. Written as DNA, the CDR3 is TGCAGTGCCCCCATCACAGGGGGCGCGGACTATGGCTACACCTTC.

This chain connects TRBV7-9 to TRBJ2-3; TRBD1 matches 7 bases. Germline trimming cut 5 bases from V and 2 bases from J; bases unmatched to any gene: 13. The germline V gene encodes CDR1 SEHNR and CDR2 FQNEAQ (reference sequence). The CDR3 has 17 amino acids. The CDR3 here is CASSALPGQILTDTQYF. The CDR3 coding sequence is TGTGCCAGCAGCGCTCTCCCGGGACAGATCCTCACAGATACGCAGTATTTT.

V usage is TRBV5-1 and J usage is TRBJ2-6, with D hard to call. Germline values: CDR1 SGHRS, CDR2 YFSETQ. Trimming took 1 base from V and 0 from J, leaving 8 bases between them. The CDR3 is 16 residues long. Here the CDR3 reads CASSLSSTSGANVLTF. CDR3 nucleotide sequence: TGCGCCAGCAGCTTGAGTAGTACCTCTGGGGCCAACGTCCTGACTTTC.

The chain's CDR3 is CATLQGPYNSPLHF. For the CDR3, the DNA is TGTGCCACTCTACAGGGGCCTTATAATTCACCCCTCCACTTT. The genes are TRBV6-5 and TRBJ1-6; 7 bases agree with TRBD1. The junction had 7 bases not matched to a gene; V was cut back by 10 bases and J by 4 bases. Germline values: CDR1 MNHEY, CDR2 SVGAGI. The CDR3 is made up of 14 amino acids.

This chain joins TRBV10-3 and TRBJ2-7; no clear D. CDR1 and CDR2 from the germline V gene are ENHRY and SYGVKD. The germline V and J ends were trimmed by 3 bases and 4 bases, with 10 bases remaining between them. The CDR3 length is 13 residues. The CDR3 DNA sequence: TGTGCCATCAGTGACGGACGTGATTACGAGCAGTACTTC. Protein sequence: CAISDGRDYEQYF.

V gene TRBV29-1 combines with J gene TRBJ1-2; 7 bases fit TRBD1. This CDR3 is 11 amino acids long. Unmatched junction bases numbered 6, after V lost 6 bases and J lost 8 bases. Germline CDR1 is SQVTM and CDR2 is ANQGSEA. The CDR3 spells CSVRDSGGYTF. CDR3 coding DNA: TGCAGCGTGCGGGACAGCGGGGGCTACACCTTC.

V usage is TRBV9 and J usage is TRBJ2-7; 14 nucleotides match TRBD2. J lost 7 bases, V lost 6 bases, and 6 bases had no gene match. The CDR3 length is 14 residues. Germline values: CDR1 SGDLS, CDR2 YYNGEE. CDR3 sequence reads: CASTRGLAGEEQYF. Here the CDR3 DNA reads TGTGCCAGCACCCGGGGACTAGCGGGAGAAGAGCAGTACTTC. The full variable domain, its missing parts supplied by reference TRBV9 and TRBJ2-7, is DSGVTQTPKHLITATGQRVTLRCSPRSGDLSVYWYQQSLDQGLQFLIQYYNGEERAKGNILERFSAQQFPDLHSELNLSSLELGDSALYFCASTRGLAGEEQYFGPGTRLTVT.

The gene calls are TRBV6-2 or TRBV6-3 and TRBJ2-1; D not certain. The CDR3 contains 12 residues. The ends were cut back, 6 bases at V and 9 bases at J, with 12 bases in the middle. Germline assignment: CDR1 MNHEY and CDR2 SVGEGT. Here the CDR3 reads CASSRIRSEQFF. CDR3 DNA sequence: TGTGCCAGCAGCCGGATCCGCTCTGAGCAGTTCTTC.

This clonotype was detected only a few times. CDR3 coding DNA: TGCAGTGCTAGAGATCTCGACGGTGGCTACACCTTC. It is translated as CSARDLDGGYTF. The rearrangement links TRBV20-1 to TRBJ1-2; no definite D call. The CDR3 is made up of 12 amino acids. The germline V gene encodes CDR1 DFQATT and CDR2 SNEGSKA (reference sequence). Trimming left V 0 bases short and J 7 bases short, with 9 bases between.

The CDR3 sequence: CSVANSRGSMPGNEKLFF. CDR3 nucleotide sequence: TGCAGCGTGGCCAACTCTAGGGGTTCAATGCCAGGGAATGAAAAACTGTTTTTT. The chain uses TRBV29-1 and TRBJ1-4; TRBD1 might be the D (5 bases). The CDR3 has 18 residues. The germline V gene has CDR1 SQVTM and CDR2 ANQGSEA. V lost 6 bases and J lost 5, with 28 bases in between.

The chain links TRBV7-8 to TRBJ2-7; TRBD1 matches 7 bases. The junction had 6 bases not matched to a gene; V was cut back by 5 bases and J by 2 bases. Germline values: CDR1 SGHVS, CDR2 FQNEAQ. The CDR3 spans 14 residues. The CDR3 nucleotides read TGTGCCAGCAGCAACCGGGACAGTCCCTACGAGCAGTACTTC. It encodes CASSNRDSPYEQYF.

This chain connects TRBV7-2 to TRBJ1-2, with D uncertain. V was cut by 5 bases and J by 8 bases, with 21 bases left in between. Germline loops: CDR1 SGHTA, CDR2 FQGNSA. The CDR3 consists of 15 residues. CDR3 loop: CASSQYNSAMDGYTF. The DNA of the CDR3 is TGTGCCAGCAGCCAATACAATTCCGCTATGGACGGCTACACCTTC.

This sequence joins TRBV29-1 and TRBJ1-5, with 7 bases fitting TRBD1. The V and J ends lost 6 bases and 2 bases, in that order; junction bases with no gene match: 7. Germline CDR1 SQVTM, CDR2 ANQGSEA. The CDR3 is made up of 14 amino acids. The CDR3 nucleotides are TGCAGCGTACGAGCAGGGGGAGGCAATCAGCCCCAGCATTTT. Protein: CSVRAGGGNQPQHF.

There are many counts of this clonotype. The chain recombines TRBV7-8 with TRBJ2-5, with D possibly matching TRBD2 (5 bases). Germline V CDR1 and CDR2: SGHVS, FQNEAQ. This CDR3 region has 12 residues. Deletions cut 3 bases from V and 5 bases from J, with 7 bases between. The CDR3 is CASSLLAETQYF. The CDR3 DNA follows: TGTGCCAGCAGCTTGTTAGCGGAGACCCAGTACTTC.

This clonotype was counted a few times. V gene TRBV4-2 combines with J gene TRBJ2-7; either TRBD1 or TRBD2 may fit D (5 bases each). CDR1 is LGHNA and CDR2 is YNFKEQ in the germline V gene. The length of the CDR3 is 15 residues. V lost 1 base and J lost 0, with 10 bases in between. The CDR3 sequence: CASSQGGAGSYEQYF. CDR3 nucleotides: TGTGCCAGCAGCCAAGGTGGGGCGGGCTCCTACGAGCAGTACTTC.

This clonotype occurred once. The chain couples TRBV5-1 to TRBJ2-7, with 7 bases that match TRBD1. CDR3 length equals 15 residues. The germline CDR1 and CDR2 sequences are SGHRS and YFSETQ. With 4 bases clipped from V and 4 bases from J, the junction kept 11 bases outside the gene matches. CDR3 residues: CASSLTGTANYEQYF. The DNA for the CDR3 is TGCGCCAGCAGCCTGACCGGGACAGCCAATTACGAGCAGTACTTC.

This chain connects TRBV12-3 or TRBV12-4 to TRBJ2-2; TRBD2 agrees at 7 bases. V gave up 3 bases and J gave up 7 bases; unmatched junction bases: 8. The CDR3 is 15 amino acids. The CDR3 DNA reads TGTGCCAGCAGTTTTGCGGGAGCTACCAACGGGGAGCTGTTTTTT. It codes for CASSFAGATNGELFF.

This clonotype was counted only a few times. The J gene is TRBJ2-5, the V gene TRBV5-5, with 10 bases aligning to TRBD1. V dropped 4 bases and J dropped 1; count of bases not matched to a gene: 7. This CDR3 is built from 16 residues. Germline V lookup: CDR1 SGHKS, CDR2 YYEKEE (reference sequence). This CDR3 reads CASSRGGQGSQETQYF. In nucleotides, the CDR3 is TGTGCCAGCAGCAGAGGGGGACAGGGGAGCCAAGAGACCCAGTACTTC.

This chain joins TRBV11-2 and TRBJ2-3; D unresolved. The CDR3 has 16 amino acids. Germline V gene data show CDR1 as SGHAT and CDR2 as FQNNGV. Trimming cost V 0 bases and J 2 bases, with 12 bases left between them. The CDR3 region has the DNA TGTGCCAGCAGCTTAGAGTTAGGCAGAGACACAGATACGCAGTATTTT. It is translated as CASSLELGRDTDTQYF. Together with reference TRBV11-2 and TRBJ2-3, the CDR3 gives the full variable domain: EAGVAQSPRYKIIEKRQSVAFWCNPISGHATLYWYQQILGQGPKLLIQFQNNGVVDDSQLPKDRFSAERLKGVDSTLKIQPAKLEDSAVYLCASSLELGRDTDTQYFGPGTRLTVL.

The genes are TRBV14 and TRBJ1-3, with D unresolved. Germline CDR1 SGHDN, CDR2 FVKESK. This CDR3 spans 14 amino acids. V lost 0 bases to trimming and J lost 8 bases, with 11 bases between them. The CDR3 spells CASSQELRGDTIYF. The CDR3 DNA reads as TGTGCCAGCAGCCAAGAACTACGCGGGGACACCATATATTTT.

This clonotype was picked up a small number of times. The rearrangement uses TRBV20-1 and TRBJ2-5; 7 bases line up with TRBD2. V was clipped by 6 bases and J by 7 bases; unmatched bases: 8. The CDR3 spans 12 residues. CDR1 is DFQATT, CDR2 SNEGSKA, per germline (reference sequence). Here the CDR3 DNA reads TGCAGTGCCCGCGGACTAGGCGGGACCCAGTACTTC. This translates into CSARGLGGTQYF.

As regards this clonotype: A clone one base away is much larger, so this may be a read error. This rearrangement joins TRBV24-1 to TRBJ2-7; unclear D gene. The CDR3 runs to 14 residues. Trimming cost V 9 bases and J 6 bases, with 20 bases left between them. Per the germline V gene, CDR1 is KGHDR and CDR2 is SFDVKD. CDR3 DNA sequence: TGTGCCACCTGTGCCGGACCTTCCCTGGCCGAGCAGTACTTC. Its translation: CATCAGPSLAEQYF.

The J gene is TRBJ2-3, the V gene TRBV7-2; tentatively, D is TRBD2 (6 bases). CDR1 is SGHTA and CDR2 is FQGNSA in the germline V gene. Between the trimmed V and J ends, which lost 4 bases and 0 bases, there was a span of 11 bases. CDR3 length: 15 residues. The CDR3 spells CASSSDYLSTDTQYF. Here the CDR3 DNA reads TGTGCCAGCAGCTCGGACTACCTAAGCACAGATACGCAGTATTTT.

This clonotype was detected a few times. The chain couples TRBV6-1 to TRBJ1-2, with TRBD1 as a possible D gene (5 bases). CDR3 length: 13 amino acids. Trimming removed 1 base from V and 4 bases from J, with 7 bases in between. CDR1 MNHNS and CDR2 SASEGT come from the germline V gene. CDR3 protein: CASSEGQRYGYTF. The CDR3 coding sequence is TGTGCCAGCAGTGAAGGACAGCGCTATGGCTACACCTTC.